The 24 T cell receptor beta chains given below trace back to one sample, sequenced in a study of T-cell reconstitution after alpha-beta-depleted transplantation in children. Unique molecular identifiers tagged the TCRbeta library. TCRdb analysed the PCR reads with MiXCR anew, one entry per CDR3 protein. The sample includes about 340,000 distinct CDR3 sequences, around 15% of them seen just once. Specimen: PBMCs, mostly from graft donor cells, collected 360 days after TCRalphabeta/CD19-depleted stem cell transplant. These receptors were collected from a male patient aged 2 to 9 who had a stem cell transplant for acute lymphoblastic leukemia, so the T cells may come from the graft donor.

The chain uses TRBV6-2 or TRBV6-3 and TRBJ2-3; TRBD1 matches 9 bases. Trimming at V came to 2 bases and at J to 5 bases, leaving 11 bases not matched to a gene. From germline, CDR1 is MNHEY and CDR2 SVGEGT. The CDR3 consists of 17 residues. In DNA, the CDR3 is TGTGCCAGCAGTTACGAGACCGGGACAGGGCGCGTAGATACGCAGTATTTT. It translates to CASSYETGTGRVDTQYF.

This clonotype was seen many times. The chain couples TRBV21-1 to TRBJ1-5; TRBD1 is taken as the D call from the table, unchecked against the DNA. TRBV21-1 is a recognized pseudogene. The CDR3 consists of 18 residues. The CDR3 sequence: CASSKGPLKTGLNQPQHF. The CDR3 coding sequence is TGTGCCAGCAGCAAAGGGCCACTTAAGACAGGGCTCAATCAGCCCCAGCATTTT.

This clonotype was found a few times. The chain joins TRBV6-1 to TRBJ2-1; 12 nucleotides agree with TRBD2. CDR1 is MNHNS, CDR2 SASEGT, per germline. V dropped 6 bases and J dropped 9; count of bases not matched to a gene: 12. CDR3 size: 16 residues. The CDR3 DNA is TGTGCCAGCAGCCCCCCTAGCGGGAGGGCCTTAGGTGAGCAGTTCTTC. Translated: CASSPPSGRALGEQFF.

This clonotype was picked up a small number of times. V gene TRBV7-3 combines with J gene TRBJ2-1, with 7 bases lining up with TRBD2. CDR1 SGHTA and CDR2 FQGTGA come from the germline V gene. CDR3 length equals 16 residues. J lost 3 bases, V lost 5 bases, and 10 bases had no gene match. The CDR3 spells CASSLRGAGSYNEQFF. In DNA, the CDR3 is TGTGCCAGCAGCCTCCGGGGAGCGGGAAGCTACAATGAGCAGTTCTTC.

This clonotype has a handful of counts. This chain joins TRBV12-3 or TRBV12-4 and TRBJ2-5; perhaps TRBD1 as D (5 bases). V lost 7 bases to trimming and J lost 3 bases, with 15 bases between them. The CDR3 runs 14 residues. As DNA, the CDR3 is TGTGCCAGCAAGAGGAAGGGGTCGGAAGAGACCCAGTACTTC. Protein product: CASKRKGSEETQYF.

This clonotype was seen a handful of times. In DNA, the CDR3 is TGCGCCAGCAGCCAAGTTGGACTAGCCCCACACAATGAGCAGTTCTTC. Amino acid sequence: CASSQVGLAPHNEQFF. This rearrangement joins TRBV4-1 to TRBJ2-1; 8 positions match TRBD2. The length of the CDR3 is 16 residues. Looked up from germline, CDR1 is MGHRA and CDR2 is YSYEKL. After removal of 1 base from V and 5 bases from J, the junction contained 7 bases not matched to a gene.

CDR3 protein: CSVVPAEETQYF. The CDR3, as DNA: TGCAGCGTTGTTCCAGCGGAAGAGACCCAGTACTTC. The chain employs TRBV29-1 and TRBJ2-5; D may be TRBD2 (5 bases). The CDR3 spans 12 residues. Trimming removed 4 bases from V and 3 bases from J, with 9 bases in between. The V gene's germline CDR1 is SQVTM and CDR2 ANQGSEA.

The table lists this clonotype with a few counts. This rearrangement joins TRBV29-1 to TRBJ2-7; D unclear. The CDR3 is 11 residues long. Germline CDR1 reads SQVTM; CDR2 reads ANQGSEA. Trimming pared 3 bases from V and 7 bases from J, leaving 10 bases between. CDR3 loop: CSVEVNWEQYF. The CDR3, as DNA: TGCAGCGTTGAGGTGAATTGGGAGCAGTACTTC.

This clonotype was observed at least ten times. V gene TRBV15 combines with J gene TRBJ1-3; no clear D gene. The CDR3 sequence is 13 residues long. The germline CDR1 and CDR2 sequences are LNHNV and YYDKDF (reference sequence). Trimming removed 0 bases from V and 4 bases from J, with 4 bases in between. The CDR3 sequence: CATSRDKGNTIYF. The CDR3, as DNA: TGTGCCACCAGCAGAGATAAGGGAAACACCATATATTTT.

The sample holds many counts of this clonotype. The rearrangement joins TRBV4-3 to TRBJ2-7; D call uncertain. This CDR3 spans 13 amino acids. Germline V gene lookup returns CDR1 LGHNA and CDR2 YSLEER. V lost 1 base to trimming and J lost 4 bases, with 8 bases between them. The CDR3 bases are TGCGCCAGCAGCCAAGGTTCCGGATACGAGCAGTACTTC. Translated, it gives CASSQGSGYEQYF.

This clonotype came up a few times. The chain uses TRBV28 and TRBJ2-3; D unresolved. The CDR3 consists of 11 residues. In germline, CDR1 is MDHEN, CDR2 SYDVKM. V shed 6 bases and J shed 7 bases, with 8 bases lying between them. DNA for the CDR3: TGTGCCAGCAGGGACCTCAATACGCAGTATTTT. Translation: CASRDLNTQYF.

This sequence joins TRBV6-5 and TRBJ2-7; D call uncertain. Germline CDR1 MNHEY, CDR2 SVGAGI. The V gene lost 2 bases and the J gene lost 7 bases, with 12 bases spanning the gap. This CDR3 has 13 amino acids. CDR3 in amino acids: CASSYRPWGEQYF. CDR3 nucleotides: TGTGCCAGCAGTTACCGGCCTTGGGGAGAGCAGTACTTC.

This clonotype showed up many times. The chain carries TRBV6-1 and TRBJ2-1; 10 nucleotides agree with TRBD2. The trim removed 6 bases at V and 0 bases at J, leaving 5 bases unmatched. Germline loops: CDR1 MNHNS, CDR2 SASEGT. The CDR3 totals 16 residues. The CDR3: CASRKAGGISYNEQFF. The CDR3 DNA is TGTGCCAGCAGGAAAGCGGGAGGGATCTCCTACAATGAGCAGTTCTTC.

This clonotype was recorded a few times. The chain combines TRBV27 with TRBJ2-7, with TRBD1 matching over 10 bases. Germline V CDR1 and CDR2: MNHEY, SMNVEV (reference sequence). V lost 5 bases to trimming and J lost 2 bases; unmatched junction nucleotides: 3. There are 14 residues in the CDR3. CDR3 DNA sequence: TGTGCCAGCAGTGCGGGACAGGGGCCCTACGAGCAGTACTTC. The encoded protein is CASSAGQGPYEQYF.

The CDR3 spells CAIQGTPHGVSEIYVRYEQYF. In DNA form, the CDR3 reads TGTGCCATCCAAGGGACTCCACACGGGGTCAGTGAAATTTATGTTCGCTACGAGCAGTACTTC. This chain uses TRBV10-3 with TRBJ2-7; weak D call: TRBD2 (6 bases). Trimming took off 8 bases at V and 3 bases at J, with 38 bases between the two ends. Germline V gene data show CDR1 as ENHRY and CDR2 as SYGVKD. The CDR3 has 21 amino acids.

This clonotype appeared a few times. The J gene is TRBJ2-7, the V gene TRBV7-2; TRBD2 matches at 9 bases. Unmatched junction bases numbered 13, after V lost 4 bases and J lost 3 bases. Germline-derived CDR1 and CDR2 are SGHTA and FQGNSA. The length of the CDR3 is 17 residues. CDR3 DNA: TGTGCCAGCAGCTCCCTTGTCCCGGCTAGCGGGAACTACGAGCAGTACTTC. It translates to CASSSLVPASGNYEQYF. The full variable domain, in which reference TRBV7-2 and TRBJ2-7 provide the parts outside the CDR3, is GAGVSQSPSNKVTEKGKDVELRCDPISGHTALYWYRQSLGQGLEFLIYFQGNSAPDKSGLPSDRFSAERTGGSVSTLTIQRTQQEDSAVYLCASSSLVPASGNYEQYFGPGTRLTVT.

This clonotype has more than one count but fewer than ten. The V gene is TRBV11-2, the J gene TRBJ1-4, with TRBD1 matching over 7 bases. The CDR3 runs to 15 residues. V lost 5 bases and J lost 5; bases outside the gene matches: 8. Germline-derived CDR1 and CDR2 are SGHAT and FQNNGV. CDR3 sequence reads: CASSPTGSPNEKLFF. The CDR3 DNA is TGTGCCAGCAGCCCGACAGGGTCCCCAAATGAAAAACTGTTTTTT.

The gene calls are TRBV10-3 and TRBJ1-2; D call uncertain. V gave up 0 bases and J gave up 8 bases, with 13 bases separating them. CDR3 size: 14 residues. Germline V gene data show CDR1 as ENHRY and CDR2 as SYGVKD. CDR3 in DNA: TGTGCCATCAGTGAGTCGCAAGGAGTGCAGGGCTACACCTTC. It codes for CAISESQGVQGYTF.

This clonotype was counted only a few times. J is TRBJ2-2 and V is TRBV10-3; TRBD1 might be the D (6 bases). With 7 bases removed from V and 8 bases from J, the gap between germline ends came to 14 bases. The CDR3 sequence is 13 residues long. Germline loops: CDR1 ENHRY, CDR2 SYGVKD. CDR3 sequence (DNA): TGTGCCATCAATGCAAGGGGGACGGGGGAGCTGTTTTTT. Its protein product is CAINARGTGELFF.

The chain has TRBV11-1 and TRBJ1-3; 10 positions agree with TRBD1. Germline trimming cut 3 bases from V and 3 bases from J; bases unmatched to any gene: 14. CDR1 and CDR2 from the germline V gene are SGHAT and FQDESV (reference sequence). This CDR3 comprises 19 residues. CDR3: CASSFTLTDRGRIGNTIYF. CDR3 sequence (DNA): TGTGCCAGCAGCTTTACCCTGACGGACAGGGGGAGGATTGGAAACACCATATATTTT.

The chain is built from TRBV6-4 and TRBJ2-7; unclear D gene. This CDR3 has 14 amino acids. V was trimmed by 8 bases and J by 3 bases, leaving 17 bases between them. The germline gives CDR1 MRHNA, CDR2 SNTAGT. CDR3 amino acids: CASFVRLKDYEQYF. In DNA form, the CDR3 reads TGTGCCAGCTTCGTACGGTTGAAAGACTACGAGCAGTACTTC.

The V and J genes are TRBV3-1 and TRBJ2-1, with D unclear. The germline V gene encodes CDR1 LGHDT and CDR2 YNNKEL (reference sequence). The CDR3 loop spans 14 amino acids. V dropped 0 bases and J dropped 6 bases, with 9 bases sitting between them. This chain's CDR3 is CASSQDWQINEQFF. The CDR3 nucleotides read TGTGCCAGCAGCCAAGATTGGCAAATCAATGAGCAGTTCTTC.

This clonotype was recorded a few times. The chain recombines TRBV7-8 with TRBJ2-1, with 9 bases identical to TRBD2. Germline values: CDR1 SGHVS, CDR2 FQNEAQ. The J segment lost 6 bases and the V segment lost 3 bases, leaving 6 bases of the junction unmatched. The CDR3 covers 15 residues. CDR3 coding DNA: TGTGCCAGCAGCTTTGGCGGGAGGGCCTCCAATGAGCAGTTCTTC. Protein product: CASSFGGRASNEQFF.

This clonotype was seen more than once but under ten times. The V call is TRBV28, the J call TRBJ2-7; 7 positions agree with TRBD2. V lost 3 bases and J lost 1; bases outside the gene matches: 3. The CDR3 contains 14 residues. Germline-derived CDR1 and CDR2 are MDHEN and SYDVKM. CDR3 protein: CASSFSGLSYEQYF. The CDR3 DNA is TGTGCCAGCAGTTTTTCGGGACTATCCTACGAGCAGTACTTC.